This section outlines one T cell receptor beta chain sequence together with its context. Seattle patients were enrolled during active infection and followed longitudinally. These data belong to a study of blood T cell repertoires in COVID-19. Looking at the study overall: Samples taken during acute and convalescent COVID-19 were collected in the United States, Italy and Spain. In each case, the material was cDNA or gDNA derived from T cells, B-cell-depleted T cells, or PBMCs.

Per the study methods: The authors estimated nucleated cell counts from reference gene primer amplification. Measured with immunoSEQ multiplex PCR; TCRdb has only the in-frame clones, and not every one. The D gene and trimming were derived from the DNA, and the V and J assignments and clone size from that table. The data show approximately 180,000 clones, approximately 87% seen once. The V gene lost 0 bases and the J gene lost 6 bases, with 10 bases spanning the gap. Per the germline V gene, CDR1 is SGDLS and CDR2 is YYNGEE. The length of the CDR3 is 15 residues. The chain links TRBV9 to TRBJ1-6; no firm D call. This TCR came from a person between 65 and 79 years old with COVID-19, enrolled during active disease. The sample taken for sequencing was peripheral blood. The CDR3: CASSVGGVGNSPLHF. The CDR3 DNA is TGTGCCAGCAGCGTAGGCGGGGTAGGTAATTCACCCCTCCACTTT.